These 3 T cell receptor beta chains were all obtained from the same sample, sequenced in a study of blood T cell repertoires in COVID-19. Some clones are missing from TCRdb's copy, which holds only in-frame ones; the method was immunoSEQ multiplex PCR. The sample lists 200,000 to 250,000 clones, roughly 88% occurring once. Material for sequencing was peripheral blood. The receptors were gathered from a man aged 25-40 years who had recovered from COVID-19.

This sequence joins TRBV7-9 and TRBJ1-4; 10 bases align to TRBD1. V dropped 4 bases and J dropped 10; count of bases not matched to a gene: 6. Per germline, CDR1 SEHNR and CDR2 FQNEAQ (reference sequence). The CDR3 has 14 residues. CDR3 residues: CASSSYDRGRKLFF. In DNA form, the CDR3 reads TGTGCCAGCAGCTCGTACGACAGGGGGCGAAAACTGTTTTTT.

J is TRBJ2-2 and V is TRBV5-1; TRBD1 is a possible D gene (6 bases). V lost 4 bases, J lost 1 base, and 8 bases lay in between. The CDR3 consists of 14 residues. Per the germline V gene, CDR1 is SGHRS and CDR2 is YFSETQ. The CDR3 DNA is TGCGCCAGCAGCGCGGACAGGAACACCGGGGAGCTGTTTTTT. Protein: CASSADRNTGELFF.

The chain joins TRBV11-2 to TRBJ1-1; D is perhaps TRBD1 (5 bases). Trimming removed 2 bases at V and 3 bases at J, with 16 bases between. There are 16 residues in the CDR3. The germline CDR1 and CDR2 sequences are SGHAT and FQNNGV. The CDR3 loop reads CASSLLSGGYDTEAFF. The DNA of the CDR3 is TGTGCCAGCAGCTTATTAAGCGGGGGGTATGACACTGAAGCTTTCTTT.